This TCR beta chain was observed in a study of blood T cell repertoires in COVID-19. Using immunoSEQ multiplex PCR, the repertoire was profiled, and TCRdb retains in-frame clones only, with some absent. The table records around 250,000 clones, over 75% of them present only once. The CDR3 has 14 amino acids. The germline V gene has CDR1 SGHVS and CDR2 FNYEAQ. V lost 7 bases to trimming and J lost 2 bases, with 11 bases between them. Sequencing was carried out using peripheral blood. The chain employs TRBV7-6 and TRBJ2-2; D not resolved. The receptor comes from a human donor in a cohort sampled during active COVID-19. Here the CDR3 reads CASTPGDNTGELFF. The CDR3, as DNA: TGTGCCAGCACCCCAGGCGATAACACCGGGGAGCTGTTTTTT. The full variable domain, with the rest looked up from reference TRBV7-6 and TRBJ2-2, is GAGVSQSPRYKVTKRGQDVALRCDPISGHVSLYWYRQALGQGPEFLTYFNYEAQQDKSGLPNDRFSAERPEGSISTLTIQRTEQRDSAMYRCASTPGDNTGELFFGEGSRLTVL.